One sample yielded the 23 T cell receptor beta chains listed below, sequenced in a study of cytomegalovirus exposure and HLA in healthy donors. PCR was performed using 60 Vbeta and 13 Jbeta primers. The protocol was immunoSEQ multiplex PCR, while the TCRdb copy is restricted to in-frame clones and leaves out a portion. The sample consists of fewer than 150,000 clones, around 80% of them appearing once. Sequencing input: PBMCs. These receptors all stem from a female donor in good health and CMV-seropositive.

This chain connects TRBV2 to TRBJ1-1; no definite D call. The CDR3 sequence is 14 residues long. Germline lookup yields CDR1 SNHLY and CDR2 FYNNEI. V was clipped by 6 bases and J by 2 bases, with 13 bases between them. This CDR3 is CASRSQQTNTEAFF. The CDR3 coding sequence is TGTGCCAGCAGAAGCCAGCAGACTAACACTGAAGCTTTCTTT.

Only a few counts were recorded for this clone. The rearrangement joins TRBV18 to TRBJ1-1; tentative D call: TRBD1 (5 bases). From germline, CDR1 is KGHSH and CDR2 LQKENI. CDR3 length equals 15 residues. V lost 4 bases, J lost 4 bases, and 16 bases lay in between. As DNA, the CDR3 is TGTGCCAGCTCACAGGGTGGAGGGGAGGCCACTGAAGCTTTCTTT. Its protein product is CASSQGGGEATEAFF.

The chain employs TRBV28 and TRBJ1-6, with D possibly matching TRBD1 (6 bases). This CDR3 contains 14 residues. The ends were cut back, 4 bases at V and 6 bases at J, with 10 bases in the middle. Germline lookup yields CDR1 MDHEN and CDR2 SYDVKM. The CDR3 here is CASSYGQFNSPLHF. In DNA form, the CDR3 reads TGTGCCAGCAGTTACGGACAGTTTAATTCACCCCTCCACTTT.

The rearrangement links TRBV6-1 to TRBJ2-7, with D maybe TRBD1 (6 bases). Germline V gene data show CDR1 as MNHNS and CDR2 as SASEGT. V shed 4 bases and J shed 1 base, with 11 bases lying between them. The CDR3 totals 14 residues. The CDR3 region is CASSVGTFSYEQYF. The CDR3 bases are TGTGCCAGCAGTGTGGGGACATTTTCCTACGAGCAGTACTTC.

The CDR3 sequence is CASSPRGGNSGNTIYF. Here the CDR3 DNA reads TGTGCCAGCAGCCCCCGGGGGGGGAACTCTGGAAACACCATATATTTT. V is TRBV7-2 and J is TRBJ1-3; tentatively, D is TRBD1 (5 bases). This CDR3 contains 16 residues. Deletions cut 5 bases from V and 0 bases from J, with 14 bases between. Germline assignment: CDR1 SGHTA and CDR2 FQGNSA. Combining the CDR3 with reference TRBV7-2 and TRBJ1-3 gives the whole variable domain GAGVSQSPSNKVTEKGKDVELRCDPISGHTALYWYRQSLGQGLEFLIYFQGNSAPDKSGLPSDRFSAERTGGSVSTLTIQRTQQEDSAVYLCASSPRGGNSGNTIYFGEGSWLTVV.

This clone appeared a single time. The V and J genes are TRBV7-3 and TRBJ2-3, with D uncertain. The CDR3 is 13 amino acids. Germline assignment: CDR1 SGHTA and CDR2 FQGTGA. With 2 bases removed from V and 4 bases from J, the gap between germline ends came to 7 bases. The CDR3 coding sequence is TGTGCCAGCAGCTTACGAGAAGCAGATACGCAGTATTTT. Translation: CASSLREADTQYF. Full variable domain (outside the CDR3, taken from reference TRBV7-3 and TRBJ2-3): GAGVSQTPSNKVTEKGKYVELRCDPISGHTALYWYRQSLGQGPEFLIYFQGTGAADDSGLPNDRFFAVRPEGSVSTLKIQRTERGDSAVYLCASSLREADTQYFGPGTRLTVL.

The rearrangement joins TRBV6-6 to TRBJ2-5; TRBD1 is a possible D gene (6 bases). CDR1 is MNHNY and CDR2 is SVGAGI in the germline V gene (reference sequence). Trimming shortened V by 8 bases and J by 7 bases, and 20 bases separated the two germline ends. This CDR3 has 14 amino acids. CDR3 DNA: TGTGCCAGCGGGGAGACAGGAGTTGGAGGGACCCAGTACTTC. This gives the protein CASGETGVGGTQYF.

The chain is built from TRBV19 and TRBJ2-3; D unresolved. Germline V gene sequence: CDR1 LNHDA, CDR2 SQIVND (reference sequence). Trimming cost V 0 bases and J 3 bases, with 4 bases left between them. The CDR3 is made up of 13 amino acids. CDR3 sequence reads: CASSIDRTDTQYF. The CDR3 DNA is TGTGCCAGTAGTATAGATCGTACAGATACGCAGTATTTT.

V gene TRBV30 combines with J gene TRBJ1-6; the match to TRBD1 covers 9 bases. Trimming at V came to 3 bases and at J to 8 bases, leaving 5 bases not matched to a gene. Germline V gene lookup returns CDR1 GTSNPN and CDR2 SVGIG (reference sequence). The CDR3 has 14 amino acids. CDR3 amino acids: CAWRRRDRDSPLHF. CDR3 DNA sequence: TGTGCCTGGAGGAGGCGGGACAGGGATTCACCCCTCCACTTT.

The V call is TRBV5-1, the J call TRBJ1-2; 10 bases fit TRBD1. The V segment lost 4 bases and the J segment 0 bases; nucleotides outside the gene matches: 9. Germline assignment: CDR1 SGHRS and CDR2 YFSETQ. The CDR3 is 17 amino acids. Here the CDR3 reads CASSVDRGRQANYGYTF. CDR3 coding DNA: TGCGCCAGCAGCGTTGACAGGGGGCGCCAAGCTAACTATGGCTACACCTTC.

This clone is a singleton in its sample. J is TRBJ2-7 and V is TRBV6-5, with TRBD1 identical over 8 bases. The CDR3 spans 16 residues. Germline CDR1 reads MNHEY; CDR2 reads SVGAGI. V lost 3 bases and J lost 0; bases outside the gene matches: 7. The CDR3 region has the DNA TGTGCCAGCAGTTATTTTTCGGGACAGGACTCCTACGAGCAGTACTTC. Protein: CASSYFSGQDSYEQYF.

V usage is TRBV29-1 and J usage is TRBJ2-3, with 8 bases matching TRBD1. There are 14 residues in the CDR3. After removal of 5 bases from V and 1 base from J, the junction contained 5 bases not matched to a gene. Germline CDR1 is SQVTM and CDR2 is ANQGSEA. CDR3: CSVTRGQRTDTQYF. The CDR3, as DNA: TGCAGCGTTACCAGGGGGCAACGCACAGATACGCAGTATTTT.

This clone was seen more than once but under ten times. The J gene is TRBJ2-2, the V gene TRBV6-4; D gene unclear. Trimming stripped 10 bases from V and 0 bases from J, with 3 bases between. CDR1 is MRHNA and CDR2 is SNTAGT in the germline V gene. The CDR3 extends over 11 amino acids. The CDR3 protein is CATSNTGELFF. The CDR3 DNA sequence: TGTGCCACTTCGAACACCGGGGAGCTGTTTTTT.

V is TRBV5-6 and J is TRBJ2-1, with D possibly TRBD2 on 5 matching bases. V lost 4 bases and J 3 bases, leaving 11 bases between the germline ends. Germline V gene lookup returns CDR1 SGHDT and CDR2 YYEEEE. The CDR3 is 14 amino acids. Written as DNA, the CDR3 is TGTGCCAGCAGCCCCGGAGAGGGCTACAATGAGCAGTTCTTC. Protein: CASSPGEGYNEQFF.

This chain connects TRBV2 to TRBJ1-3; 7 positions match TRBD1. With V trimmed by 6 bases and J by 5 bases, 4 bases remained unmatched. There are 13 residues in the CDR3. Germline loops: CDR1 SNHLY, CDR2 FYNNEI. The CDR3, as DNA: TGTGCCAGCAGGGAGGGGGCTAGAAACACCATATATTTT. Its protein is CASREGARNTIYF.

The CDR3 DNA follows: TGTGCCAGCAGCATCCCATCAGGGACTTCTGGAAACACCATATATTTT. It encodes CASSIPSGTSGNTIYF. This chain joins TRBV21-1 and TRBJ1-3. TRBV21-1 counts as a pseudogene. The CDR3 sequence is 16 residues long.

The chain's CDR3 is CASTDGQGNSPLHF. The CDR3 nucleotides read TGTGCCAGCACCGACGGCCAGGGGAATTCACCCCTCCACTTT. The chain is built from TRBV28 and TRBJ1-6; possible D gene TRBD1, 6 bases. The V end was cut by 7 bases, the J end by 7 bases, with 14 bases between. Germline loops: CDR1 MDHEN, CDR2 SYDVKM. CDR3 length: 14 amino acids.

This chain connects TRBV15 to TRBJ2-7; 8 bases fit TRBD1. Unmatched junction bases numbered 4, after V lost 6 bases and J lost 3 bases. The CDR3 has 13 residues. Per germline, CDR1 LNHNV and CDR2 YYDKDF (reference sequence). The CDR3 coding sequence is TGTGCCACCAGTCCGGGACAGGTCTACGAGCAGTACTTC. Its translation: CATSPGQVYEQYF.

This chain joins TRBV18 and TRBJ1-6; TRBD1 is a possible D gene (5 bases). The germline V and J ends were trimmed by 2 bases and 5 bases, with 16 bases remaining between them. The V gene's germline CDR1 is KGHSH and CDR2 LQKENI. CDR3 size: 17 residues. The CDR3 loop is CASSPGQGLGDNSPLHF. The CDR3 DNA is TGTGCCAGCTCACCAGGTCAGGGACTCGGAGATAATTCACCCCTCCACTTT.

The rearrangement joins TRBV2 to TRBJ2-7; D not certain. CDR1 SNHLY and CDR2 FYNNEI come from the germline V gene. This CDR3 has 14 residues. Between the trimmed V and J ends, which lost 8 bases and 9 bases, there was a span of 23 bases. The CDR3 is CASSATVAPGLQYF. As DNA, the CDR3 is TGTGCCAGCTCCGCGACGGTAGCTCCGGGTCTGCAGTACTTC. Filled out from reference TRBV2 and TRBJ2-7, the complete variable domain reads EPEVTQTPSHQVTQMGQEVILRCVPISNHLYFYWYRQILGQKVEFLVSFYNNEISEKSEIFDDQFSVERPDGSNFTLKIRSTKLEDSAMYFCASSATVAPGLQYFGPGTRLTVT.

This clone was seen once. The chain employs TRBV5-6 and TRBJ2-5; D might be TRBD2 (6 bases). Germline CDR1 and CDR2: SGHDT and YYEEEE. Trimming removed 4 bases at V and 2 bases at J, with 15 bases between. CDR3 size: 15 residues. In nucleotides, the CDR3 is TGTGCCAGCAGCCAACGACTAGGTCTTCAAGAGACCCAGTACTTC. It specifies CASSQRLGLQETQYF.

The rearrangement uses TRBV18 and TRBJ2-7; 7 positions match TRBD1. Germline CDR1 and CDR2: KGHSH and LQKENI. The CDR3 is 14 residues long. V gave up 2 bases and J gave up 1 base; unmatched junction bases: 2. CDR3 protein: CASSPGQASYEQYF. CDR3 nucleotide sequence: TGTGCCAGCTCACCAGGACAGGCGTCCTACGAGCAGTACTTC.

V gene TRBV15 combines with J gene TRBJ2-3; no clear D. The CDR3 covers 12 residues. The V and J ends lost 4 bases and 2 bases respectively, with 4 bases between them. Germline values: CDR1 LNHNV, CDR2 YYDKDF (reference sequence). The CDR3 sequence: CATSTSTDTQYF. The CDR3 nucleotides read TGTGCCACCAGCACTTCCACAGATACGCAGTATTTT.